The 21 T cell receptor beta chains given below trace back to one sample, sequenced in a study of T cells in localized non-small cell lung cancer. Profiling relied on immunoSEQ multiplex PCR, and the TCRdb table lists in-frame clones only, not all of them. The table includes about 3,000 clones, roughly 28% detected once. Sample: lung tumor tissue, taken before any cancer treatment. These receptors were obtained from a woman aged 40-69 years with stage I lung adenocarcinoma.

The chain recombines TRBV4-1 with TRBJ2-1; D might be TRBD2 (5 bases). Germline V gene lookup returns CDR1 MGHRA and CDR2 YSYEKL. V was pared by 4 bases and J by 5 bases, with 27 bases between. This CDR3 has 19 residues. The CDR3 coding sequence is TGCGCCAGCAGCCTTACGACCCTTGGAATCCGGGATAGGGACAATGAGCAGTTCTTC. Protein sequence: CASSLTTLGIRDRDNEQFF.

This clone was picked up one time. The chain recombines TRBV18 with TRBJ2-5; TRBD1 matches 8 bases. Trimming removed 3 bases from V and 5 bases from J; junction bases left unmatched: 8. The CDR3 contains 15 residues. CDR1 KGHSH and CDR2 LQKENI come from the germline V gene. CDR3 protein: CASSPYRGVKETQYF. CDR3 sequence (DNA): TGTGCCAGCTCACCTTACAGGGGGGTTAAGGAGACCCAGTACTTC.

CDR3 DNA: TGTGCCACCAGCAGAGATCTCCCCGGGACAGGGGGCCACATTCAGTACTTC. Translating it yields CATSRDLPGTGGHIQYF. This chain uses TRBV15 with TRBJ2-4, with 12 bases that match TRBD1. CDR1 and CDR2 (germline): LNHNV, YYDKDF (reference sequence). There are 17 residues in the CDR3. J gave up 8 bases and V 0 bases, and 8 bases lay outside the gene matches.

The rearrangement links TRBV18 to TRBJ2-7; no reliable D call. The CDR3 runs 14 residues. CDR1 and CDR2 (germline): KGHSH, LQKENI. V was pared by 2 bases and J by 1 base, with 9 bases between. CDR3 in amino acids: CASSPEDGSYEQYF. The CDR3 DNA reads as TGTGCCAGCTCACCAGAGGACGGTTCCTACGAGCAGTACTTC.

Sample share makes this clone large. This rearrangement joins TRBV11-3 to TRBJ1-2, with a possible D match to TRBD1 (5 bases). Germline V lookup: CDR1 SGHNT, CDR2 YENEEA. V was cut by 5 bases and J by 8 bases, with 18 bases left in between. The CDR3 loop spans 14 amino acids. The CDR3 DNA is TGTGCCAGCAGCCCCCAGGGCGACGTGGGGGGCTACACCTTC. Translated, it gives CASSPQGDVGGYTF.

This clone has just a few counts. This rearrangement joins TRBV11-3 to TRBJ2-1; no firm D call. Germline loops: CDR1 SGHNT, CDR2 YENEEA. CDR3 length: 14 amino acids. Between the trimmed V and J ends, which lost 0 bases and 4 bases, there was a span of 7 bases. CDR3: CASSLDTAYNEQFF. CDR3 sequence (DNA): TGTGCCAGCAGCTTAGACACAGCTTACAATGAGCAGTTCTTC.

This clone was picked up a small number of times. CDR3 region: CASSYWASGRYEQYF. The DNA for the CDR3 is TGTGCCAGCAGTTACTGGGCTAGCGGGAGATACGAGCAGTACTTC. This chain connects TRBV6-7 to TRBJ2-7, with 10 nucleotides matching TRBD2. TRBV6-7 is recorded as an ORF, its role being uncertain. The CDR3 length is 15 residues. V shed 1 base and J 4 bases; nucleotides not matched to a gene: 4.

This clone is large by share. V and J are TRBV11-3 and TRBJ1-3; 7 nucleotides agree with TRBD1. The germline V gene encodes CDR1 SGHNT and CDR2 YENEEA. Trimming removed 4 bases from V and 2 bases from J; junction bases left unmatched: 5. CDR3 length equals 15 residues. The CDR3 sequence is CASSSTTGPGNTIYF. The DNA of the CDR3 is TGTGCCAGCAGCTCGACGACAGGGCCTGGAAACACCATATATTTT. Full variable domain (remainder filled in from reference TRBV11-3 and TRBJ1-3): EAGVVQSPRYKIIEKKQPVAFWCNPISGHNTLYWYLQNLGQGPELLIRYENEEAVDDSQLPKDRFSAERLKGVDSTLKIQPAELGDSAVYLCASSSTTGPGNTIYFGEGSWLTVV.

The chain has TRBV2 and TRBJ2-7, with 12 positions matching TRBD2. V lost 7 bases, J lost 5 bases, and 6 bases stayed unmatched. This CDR3 region has 14 residues. CDR1 is SNHLY, CDR2 FYNNEI, per germline. The CDR3 reads CASKTSGRPNEQYF. The CDR3 nucleotides are TGTGCCAGCAAGACTAGCGGGAGACCCAACGAGCAGTACTTC.

This clone was detected only a few times. The rearrangement joins TRBV6-8 to TRBJ2-7, with 12 bases fitting TRBD1. Germline loops: CDR1 MNHGY, CDR2 SAAAGT. Unmatched junction bases numbered 7, after V lost 2 bases and J lost 2 bases. The CDR3 sequence is 17 residues long. The CDR3 DNA reads as TGTGCCAGCAGTTACCCTTCCGGGACAGGGGGCACCTACGAGCAGTACTTC. Translation: CASSYPSGTGGTYEQYF.

The rearrangement uses TRBV5-1 and TRBJ2-1; 7 nucleotides agree with TRBD2. After removal of 2 bases from V and 0 bases from J, the junction contained 5 bases not matched to a gene. Germline lookup yields CDR1 SGHRS and CDR2 YFSETQ. The CDR3 sequence is 16 residues long. CDR3 in amino acids: CASSLREGVSYNEQFF. The CDR3 DNA is TGCGCCAGCAGCTTAAGGGAGGGCGTCTCCTACAATGAGCAGTTCTTC.

This clone is classed as medium-sized (0.01 to 0.1%). The chain joins TRBV11-3 to TRBJ1-1; 10 nucleotides line up with TRBD1. Germline CDR1 is SGHNT and CDR2 is YENEEA. The ends lost 7 bases at V and 10 bases at J; junction bases unmatched: 15. This CDR3 contains 15 residues. The DNA for the CDR3 is TGTGCCAGCACGCCCTCGACAGGGGGCCATATAGGAGCTTTCTTT. This sequence encodes CASTPSTGGHIGAFF.

The chain combines TRBV28 with TRBJ2-5, with D unclear. V was pared by 2 bases and J by 5 bases, with 9 bases between. Germline loops: CDR1 MDHEN, CDR2 SYDVKM. The CDR3 totals 13 residues. Written as DNA, the CDR3 is TGTGCCAGCAGTTTAGGTTCTAGGGAGACCCAGTACTTC. It is translated as CASSLGSRETQYF.

CDR3 sequence: CATSRDRAGSWGETQYF. In DNA, the CDR3 is TGTGCCACCAGCAGAGATAGAGCGGGCTCCTGGGGGGAGACCCAGTACTTC. V usage is TRBV15 and J usage is TRBJ2-5, with D possibly being TRBD2 (6 bases). The CDR3 sequence is 17 residues long. Germline CDR1 LNHNV, CDR2 YYDKDF (reference sequence). V was clipped by 0 bases and J by 5 bases, with 19 bases between them.

This clone has a handful of counts. V usage is TRBV18 and J usage is TRBJ2-5; 9 bases map to TRBD1. V was clipped by 3 bases and J by 5 bases; unmatched bases: 4. CDR1 and CDR2 (germline): KGHSH, LQKENI. This CDR3 is 14 amino acids long. CDR3 amino acids: CASSPLGTGETQYF. The CDR3 nucleotides are TGTGCCAGCTCACCCCTCGGGACAGGGGAGACCCAGTACTTC.

The V gene is TRBV7-6, the J gene TRBJ1-1, with D perhaps TRBD1 (6 bases). V was trimmed by 2 bases and J by 5 bases, leaving 12 bases between them. Germline V gives CDR1 SGHVS, CDR2 FNYEAQ. The CDR3 is 14 residues long. The CDR3 region has the DNA TGTGCCAGCAGCTTAAGACAGGTCGGGACTGAAGCTTTCTTT. Its protein is CASSLRQVGTEAFF.

Sample share makes this clone large. The chain joins TRBV11-3 to TRBJ1-5; no clear D gene. The CDR3 extends over 14 amino acids. Germline V gives CDR1 SGHNT, CDR2 YENEEA. V was shortened by 1 base and J by 4 bases, with 8 bases between the two germline ends. CDR3: CASSLGMGNQPQHF. In nucleotides, the CDR3 is TGTGCCAGCAGCTTAGGGATGGGGAATCAGCCCCAGCATTTT. The variable domain in full, completed from reference TRBV11-3 and TRBJ1-5, reads EAGVVQSPRYKIIEKKQPVAFWCNPISGHNTLYWYLQNLGQGPELLIRYENEEAVDDSQLPKDRFSAERLKGVDSTLKIQPAELGDSAVYLCASSLGMGNQPQHFGDGTRLSIL.

The rearrangement links TRBV18 to TRBJ2-1, with D possibly being TRBD1 (5 bases). The V gene's germline CDR1 is KGHSH and CDR2 LQKENI. With 6 bases removed from V and 7 bases from J, the gap between germline ends came to 13 bases. The CDR3 has 13 amino acids. Written as DNA, the CDR3 is TGTGCCAGCTCCCAACTACCAGGGAATGAGCAGTTCTTC. This codes for CASSQLPGNEQFF.

The V call is TRBV5-1, the J call TRBJ1-1; D not certain. This CDR3 contains 14 residues. Trimming removed 0 bases at V and 0 bases at J, with 6 bases between. The germline V gene has CDR1 SGHRS and CDR2 YFSETQ. This CDR3 reads CASSLGSLNTEAFF. The CDR3 nucleotides read TGCGCCAGCAGCTTGGGAAGCCTGAACACTGAAGCTTTCTTT.

In this sample, this clone is medium-sized. V gene TRBV7-2 combines with J gene TRBJ1-1, with D possibly matching TRBD1 (5 bases). CDR1 is SGHTA, CDR2 FQGNSA, per germline. Trimming took 1 base from V and 6 from J, leaving 9 bases between them. The CDR3 sequence is 13 residues long. The CDR3 here is CASSLVQGSEAFF. The CDR3 bases are TGTGCCAGCAGCTTAGTTCAGGGCTCTGAAGCTTTCTTT.

The CDR3 region is CASTEALAQNTEAFF. The CDR3 coding sequence is TGTGCCAGCACCGAGGCGCTTGCCCAGAACACTGAAGCTTTCTTT. This chain uses TRBV6-8 with TRBJ1-1; no clear D. The CDR3 covers 15 residues. Germline assignment: CDR1 MNHGY and CDR2 SAAAGT. V lost 7 bases, J lost 1 base, and 16 bases lay in between.